This T cell receptor (beta chain) originates from a study of shared clonotypes between healthy human individuals. Findings and caveats of the study: In a handful of donors, around 5.5% of naive CD4 clonotypes appeared in common.

Turning to this clone: Its antigen is currently unknown.

The table came from immunoSEQ multiplex PCR; TCRdb's copy has only in-frame clones and leaves some out. The data show approximately 740,000 clones, about 74% seen once. The CDR3 loop spans 15 amino acids. Trimming shortened V by 3 bases and J by 0 bases, and 9 bases separated the two germline ends. This chain connects TRBV23-1 to TRBJ1-5; D is ambiguous. TRBV23-1 is known as an ORF, though its function is uncertain. The sequenced sample consisted of memory CD4+ T cells sorted from blood. The subset is: CD45RA-negative fraction. This sequence originates from a woman in her thirties in good health. CDR3 region: CASSQPSYSNQPQHF. CDR3 in DNA: TGCGCCAGCAGTCAGCCCAGTTATAGCAATCAGCCCCAGCATTTT.